The 10 T cell receptor beta chains in this list originate from one sample, sequenced in a study of cytomegalovirus exposure and HLA in healthy donors. The PCR had 60 Vbeta and 13 Jbeta primers. The method was immunoSEQ multiplex PCR; TCRdb's version includes in-frame clones alone and lacks a portion of them. The sample includes 150,000 to 200,000 clones, roughly 90% of them seen just once. What was sequenced was PBMCs. These receptors were obtained from a girl less than two years old in good health and CMV-seronegative.

This clone was seen just once. This chain's CDR3 is CASSENIAGTQYF. CDR3 in DNA: TGTGCCAGCAGTGAAAATATAGCGGGTACGCAGTATTTT. The chain carries TRBV2 and TRBJ2-3; 7 bases map to TRBD2. V shed 2 bases, J shed 8 bases, and the junction held 4 bases outside the gene matches. This CDR3 is 13 amino acids long. The germline V gene has CDR1 SNHLY and CDR2 FYNNEI.

This chain uses TRBV6-1 with TRBJ1-2; 8 nucleotides agree with TRBD1. J gave up 10 bases and V 2 bases, and 6 bases lay outside the gene matches. The CDR3 extends over 13 amino acids. Germline V CDR1 and CDR2: MNHNS, SASEGT. The CDR3 loop reads CASSEPGQASYTF. In DNA, the CDR3 is TGTGCCAGCAGTGAACCGGGACAGGCATCCTACACCTTC.

As concerns this clone: One end of the junction does not line up with germline, which may come from a read error. V usage is TRBV7-9 and J usage is TRBJ1-2; TRBD1 might be the D (5 bases). Germline CDR1 reads SEHNR; CDR2 reads FQNEAQ (reference sequence). The length of the CDR3 is 12 residues. CDR3 sequence: CSSNLGHGGYTF. The DNA of the CDR3 is TGTTCCAGCAATTTGGGGCACGGTGGCTACACCTTC.

This chain joins TRBV7-8 and TRBJ2-1; TRBD2 agrees at 13 bases. The V gene's germline CDR1 is SGHVS and CDR2 FQNEAQ. The J segment lost 3 bases and the V segment lost 5 bases, leaving 7 bases of the junction unmatched. There are 17 residues in the CDR3. The CDR3 nucleotides are TGTGCCAGCAGCCCGCGGACTAGCGGGGGCCGCTACAATGAGCAGTTCTTC. As protein: CASSPRTSGGRYNEQFF.

This chain joins TRBV4-3 and TRBJ2-2; D unresolved. The CDR3 has 13 residues. Trimming removed 3 bases at V and 6 bases at J, with 8 bases between. In germline, CDR1 is LGHNA, CDR2 YSLEER. The CDR3 nucleotides read TGCGCCAGCAGCCAGACGACTGCCGGGGAGCTGTTTTTT. This translates into CASSQTTAGELFF.

The chain uses TRBV29-1 and TRBJ1-6; D remains ambiguous. This CDR3 spans 12 amino acids. Germline V gene lookup returns CDR1 SQVTM and CDR2 ANQGSEA. The CDR3, as DNA: TGCGGCGCCGGGGAGAATAATTCACCCCTCCACTTT. Its translation is CGAGENNSPLHF. Full variable domain (outside the CDR3, taken from reference TRBV29-1 and TRBJ1-6): SAVISQKPSRDICQRGTSLTIQCQVDSQVTMMFWYRQQPGQSLTLIATANQGSEATYESGFVIDKFPISRPNLTFSTLTVSNMSPEDSSIYLCGAGENNSPLHFGNGTRLTVT.

The chain employs TRBV7-2 and TRBJ2-5, with D possibly being TRBD1 (5 bases). V was cut by 2 bases and J by 0 bases, with 13 bases left in between. Germline V CDR1 and CDR2: SGHTA, FQGNSA. The CDR3 spans 16 residues. The CDR3 bases are TGTGCCAGCAGCTTATACCTGACAGTGTACCAAGAGACCCAGTACTTC. Translating it yields CASSLYLTVYQETQYF.

The CDR3 region is CASSVGSAGGFYEQYF. CDR3 sequence (DNA): TGTGCCAGCAGCGTAGGGTCTGCGGGAGGGTTCTACGAGCAGTACTTC. The chain combines TRBV9 with TRBJ2-7; 9 bases fit TRBD2. Germline loops: CDR1 SGDLS, CDR2 YYNGEE. After removal of 0 bases from V and 3 bases from J, the junction contained 7 bases not matched to a gene. CDR3 length: 16 amino acids.

This clone appeared a single time. The chain recombines TRBV5-4 with TRBJ1-1, with D possibly matching TRBD1 (5 bases). V was clipped by 4 bases and J by 3 bases, with 13 bases between them. The CDR3 extends over 14 amino acids. Germline V gene sequence: CDR1 SGHNT, CDR2 YYREEE (reference sequence). The CDR3 spells CASSGRLGDTEAFF. The CDR3 DNA follows: TGTGCCAGCAGCGGCAGGCTAGGGGACACTGAAGCTTTCTTT.

The chain's CDR3 is CAWSTNRGGQPQHF. DNA of the CDR3: TGTGCCTGGAGCACGAACAGGGGAGGTCAGCCCCAGCATTTT. V is TRBV30 and J is TRBJ1-5; 7 nucleotides match TRBD1. The CDR3 is 14 amino acids. With V trimmed by 3 bases and J by 6 bases, 8 bases remained unmatched. Germline V CDR1 and CDR2: GTSNPN, SVGIG (reference sequence).